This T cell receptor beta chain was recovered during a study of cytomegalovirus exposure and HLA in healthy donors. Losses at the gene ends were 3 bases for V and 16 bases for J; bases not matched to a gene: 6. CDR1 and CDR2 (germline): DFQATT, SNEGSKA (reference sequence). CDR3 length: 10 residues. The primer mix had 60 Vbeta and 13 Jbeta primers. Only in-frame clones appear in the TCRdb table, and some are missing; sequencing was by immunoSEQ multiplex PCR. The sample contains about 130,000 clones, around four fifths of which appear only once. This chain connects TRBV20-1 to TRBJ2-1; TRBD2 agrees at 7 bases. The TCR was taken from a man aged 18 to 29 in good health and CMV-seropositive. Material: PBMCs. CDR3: CSASRGGVFF. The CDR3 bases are TGCAGTGCTAGTAGGGGAGGGGTCTTCTTC.